This T cell receptor (beta chain) emerged from a study of beta chain features in type 1 diabetes. In the study overall: Healthy donors and patients showed comparable age, gender and cell yields. Examination spanned over 85,000,000 sorted cells from all samples.

TCRB transcripts that were expressed got sequenced, as all of the isolated RNA had been reverse transcribed. The table came from immunoSEQ multiplex PCR; TCRdb's copy has only in-frame clones and leaves some out. The sample has over 300,000 clones; under 8.5% are singletons. Germline V CDR1 and CDR2: KGHSH, LQKENI. This CDR3 contains 14 residues. Trimming pared 1 base from V and 2 bases from J, leaving 9 bases between. Each sorted fraction was over 98% pure. The genes are TRBV18 and TRBJ2-7, with D perhaps TRBD1 (5 bases). The sequenced material came from central memory CD4+ T cells from blood. This receptor was taken from a woman aged 18-29 years in good health. The DNA of the CDR3 is TGTGCCAGCTCACCACAACAGGACACCTACGAGCAGTACTTC. Translation gives CASSPQQDTYEQYF.